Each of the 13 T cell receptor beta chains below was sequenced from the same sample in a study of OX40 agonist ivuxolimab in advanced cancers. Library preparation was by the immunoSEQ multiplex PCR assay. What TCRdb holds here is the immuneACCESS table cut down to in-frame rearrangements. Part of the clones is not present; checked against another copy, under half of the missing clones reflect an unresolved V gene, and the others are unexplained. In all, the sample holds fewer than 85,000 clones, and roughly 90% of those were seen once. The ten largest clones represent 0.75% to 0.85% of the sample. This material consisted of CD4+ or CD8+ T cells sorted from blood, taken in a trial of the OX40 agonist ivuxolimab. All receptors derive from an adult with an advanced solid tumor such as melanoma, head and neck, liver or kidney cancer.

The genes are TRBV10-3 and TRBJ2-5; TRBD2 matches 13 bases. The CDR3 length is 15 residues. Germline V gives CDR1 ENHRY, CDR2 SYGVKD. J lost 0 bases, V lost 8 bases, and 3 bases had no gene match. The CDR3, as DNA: TGTGCCATCTCGGGACTAGCGGGGAACCAAGAGACCCAGTACTTC. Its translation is CAISGLAGNQETQYF.

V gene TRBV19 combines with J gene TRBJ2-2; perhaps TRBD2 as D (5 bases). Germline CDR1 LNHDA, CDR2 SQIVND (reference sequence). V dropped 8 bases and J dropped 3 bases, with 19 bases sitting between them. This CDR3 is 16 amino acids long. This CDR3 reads CASYASQWGYTGELFF. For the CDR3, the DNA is TGTGCCAGTTACGCTAGCCAATGGGGATACACCGGGGAGCTGTTTTTT.

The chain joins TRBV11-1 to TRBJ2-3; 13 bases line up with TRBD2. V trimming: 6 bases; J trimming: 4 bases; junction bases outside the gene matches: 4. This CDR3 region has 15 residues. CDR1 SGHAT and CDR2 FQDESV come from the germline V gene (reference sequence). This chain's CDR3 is CASRYTSGRADTQYF. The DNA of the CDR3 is TGTGCCAGCAGATACACTAGCGGGAGGGCAGATACGCAGTATTTT.

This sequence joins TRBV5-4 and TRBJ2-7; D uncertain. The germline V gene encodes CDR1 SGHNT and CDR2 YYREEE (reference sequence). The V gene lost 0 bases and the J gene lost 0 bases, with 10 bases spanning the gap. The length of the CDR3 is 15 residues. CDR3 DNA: TGTGCCAGCAGCTTGGACCAGGAGAGCTCCTACGAGCAGTACTTC. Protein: CASSLDQESSYEQYF.

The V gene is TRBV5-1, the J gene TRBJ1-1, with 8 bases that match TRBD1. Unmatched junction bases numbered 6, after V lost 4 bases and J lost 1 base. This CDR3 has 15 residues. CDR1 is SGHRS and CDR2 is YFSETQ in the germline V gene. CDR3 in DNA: TGCGCCAGCAGCCCCCGGACAGGGACGAACACTGAAGCTTTCTTT. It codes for CASSPRTGTNTEAFF.

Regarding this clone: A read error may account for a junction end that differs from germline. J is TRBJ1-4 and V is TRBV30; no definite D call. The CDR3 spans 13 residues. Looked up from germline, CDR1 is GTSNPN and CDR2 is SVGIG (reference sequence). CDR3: CAGSPAENEKLFF. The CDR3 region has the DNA TGTGCCGGGAGTCCTGCTGAGAATGAAAAACTGTTTTTT.

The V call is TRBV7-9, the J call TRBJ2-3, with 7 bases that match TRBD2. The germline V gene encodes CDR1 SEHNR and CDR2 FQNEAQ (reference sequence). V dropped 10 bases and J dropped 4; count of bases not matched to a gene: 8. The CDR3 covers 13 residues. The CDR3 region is CATTGGGADTQYF. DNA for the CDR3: TGTGCCACCACGGGAGGTGGTGCAGATACGCAGTATTTT.

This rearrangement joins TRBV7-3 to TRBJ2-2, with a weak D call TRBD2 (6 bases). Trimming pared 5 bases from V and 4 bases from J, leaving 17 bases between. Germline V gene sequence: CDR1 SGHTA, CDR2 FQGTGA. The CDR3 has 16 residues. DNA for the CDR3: TGTGCCAGCAGCCAGAAGGGCGGGATCGGCACCGGGGAGCTGTTTTTT. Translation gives CASSQKGGIGTGELFF.

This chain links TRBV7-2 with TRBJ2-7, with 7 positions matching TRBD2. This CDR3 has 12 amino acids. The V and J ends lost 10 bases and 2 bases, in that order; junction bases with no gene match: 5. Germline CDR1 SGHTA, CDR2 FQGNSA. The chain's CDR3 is CAIGGEAYEQYF. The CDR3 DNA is TGTGCCATTGGGGGGGAGGCCTACGAGCAGTACTTC.

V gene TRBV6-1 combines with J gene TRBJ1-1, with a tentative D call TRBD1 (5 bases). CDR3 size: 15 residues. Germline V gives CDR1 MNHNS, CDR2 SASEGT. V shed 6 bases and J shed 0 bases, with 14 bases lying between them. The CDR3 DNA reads TGTGCCAGCAGCAGTGTCGAGGGGATGAACACTGAAGCTTTCTTT. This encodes CASSSVEGMNTEAFF.

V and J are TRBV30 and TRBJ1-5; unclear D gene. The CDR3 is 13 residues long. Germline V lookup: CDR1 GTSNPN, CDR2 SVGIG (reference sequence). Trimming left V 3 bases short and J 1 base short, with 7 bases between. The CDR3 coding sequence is TGTGCCTGGAGCCTGGACAGCAATCAGCCCCAGCATTTT. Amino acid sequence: CAWSLDSNQPQHF.

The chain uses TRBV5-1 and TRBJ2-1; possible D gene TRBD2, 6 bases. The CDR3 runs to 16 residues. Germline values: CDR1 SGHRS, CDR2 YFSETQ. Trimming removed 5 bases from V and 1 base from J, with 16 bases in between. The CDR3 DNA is TGCGCCAGCAGTTCGACTAGTGGGTTATCCTACAATGAGCAGTTCTTC. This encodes CASSSTSGLSYNEQFF.

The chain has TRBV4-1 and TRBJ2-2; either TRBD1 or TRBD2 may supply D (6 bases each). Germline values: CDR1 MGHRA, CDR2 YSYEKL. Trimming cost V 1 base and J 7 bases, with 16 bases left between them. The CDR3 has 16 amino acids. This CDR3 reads CASSQVRGPGGGELFF. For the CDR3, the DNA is TGCGCCAGCAGCCAAGTACGGGGGCCCGGGGGCGGGGAGCTGTTTTTT.